This record concerns one T cell receptor (beta chain) sequence. Its binding antigen is unknown. It has no much larger one-base neighbor in the sample; base qualities were not kept. For sequencing of the TCRbeta CDR3 region, genomic DNA was extracted from the sorted cells. The immunoSEQ Assay was used for sequencing of TCRbeta CDR3 regions. The clones in this table, taken by TCRdb from immuneACCESS, are in-frame only. Not every clone is retained; where verified, under half of the shortfall comes from an unresolved V gene, and the cause of the rest is unknown. The sample table records over 65,000 clones; about 82% of these occur just once. The ten largest clones add up to approximately 6.5% of the sample. This sample was included in a study of OX40 agonist ivuxolimab in advanced cancers. Regarding the complete study: Ivuxolimab was an agonistic, fully human IgG2 monoclonal antibody directed against OX40 (CD134), a costimulatory receptor. Intravenous ivuxolimab was administered to patients every 2 weeks at six dose levels: 0.01, 0.1, 0.3, 1.5, 3 and 10 mg/kg. The paper covers the monotherapy dose-escalation part of the phase I ivuxolimab trial, which included N ≈ 57 patients. Peripheral TCRbeta sequencing aimed to test whether ivuxolimab altered TCR sequence diversity and caused clonal T-cell expansion. Among the 52 dose-escalation patients, some 20 had hepatocellular carcinoma, approximately 15 melanoma, 9 renal cell carcinoma and 9 head and neck cancer. Prior anti-PD-1, anti-PD-L1 or anti-CTLA-4 therapy was permitted, and 30% to 45% of dose-escalation patients had received checkpoint inhibitors. A male proportion of roughly 80% and a mean age of around 60 years, ranging from about 20 to 79, were recorded for the dose-escalation cohort. Partial responses occurred in three dose-escalation patients, of whom one had hepatocellular carcinoma and two had cutaneous melanoma. The paper's findings and limits, for the study overall: At doses of 0.1 to 3.0 mg/kg, clonal expansion of both CD4+ and CD8+ T cells in blood was seen between baseline and week 6. In partial responders in the 0.1-3.0 mg/kg groups, normalized peripheral clonal expansion was found to be among the lowest, especially among CD8+ T cells. After ivuxolimab, CD8+ T cells had more expanded clones than CD4+ T cells on average. Which antigens the clonally expanded peripheral T cells were specific for was not determined. Low levels of normalized T-cell clonal expansion were also seen in some patients who did not respond.

For this chain, trimming is 2 bases at the V end and 2 bases at the J end, and the number of junction bases without a gene match is 4. The CDR3, from cysteine to phenylalanine, totals 14 residues. The retained sequence is limited to the CDR3, 42 bases, with the frame set at the first base. CDR1 is given as SGHDT and CDR2 as YYEEEE, both from the germline V gene. Patients with a history of autoimmune disease or receiving systemic immunosuppression were excluded from the trial. In every dose cohort, peripheral blood was drawn for TCR sequencing at baseline, cycle 4 day 1, and cycle 7 day 1. Samples were obtained from an open-label, multicenter, first-in-human phase I dose-escalation trial of ivuxolimab. The trial enrolled adults with locally advanced or metastatic head and neck squamous cell, hepatocellular, melanoma or renal cell carcinoma. CD4+ and CD8+ T cells were sorted separately from peripheral blood before TCR sequencing.

Sequenced here: CD4+ or CD8+ T cells sorted from blood, sampled in a trial of the OX40 agonist ivuxolimab. This clonotype originated in an adult with an advanced solid tumor such as melanoma, head and neck, liver or kidney cancer. The rearranged segments are TRBV5-6 and TRBJ2-7; 7 bases in the middle match TRBD1. The DNA sequence is given as TGTGCCAGCAGCTTTTGGGACAGAACCTACGAGCAGTACTTC. Translated, this is CASSFWDRTYEQYF.